The TCR beta chain under discussion was sequenced for a study of T cell changes during pregnancy in multiple sclerosis. The CDR3 has 14 amino acids. V was shortened by 5 bases and J by 11 bases, with 21 bases between the two germline ends. Germline loops: CDR1 SGHVS, CDR2 FNYEAQ. Produced via immunoSEQ multiplex PCR; TCRdb's table is partial and in-frame only. The data show fewer than 50,000 clones, approximately 90% seen once. The receptor was isolated from a female donor in good health, enrolled as a control in a pregnancy study. This sample comprised CD4+ T cells from peripheral blood mononuclear cells, obtained in the second trimester of pregnancy. The J gene is TRBJ1-1, the V gene TRBV7-6; possibly TRBD1 for D (6 bases). As DNA, the CDR3 is TGTGCCAGCAGCGCGACCCTACAGGGTAGGGAGGCTTTCTTT. It codes for CASSATLQGREAFF.